What follows are 29 T cell receptor beta chains derived from one specimen sequenced in a study of Graves' ophthalmopathy and Graves' hyperthyroidism. TCR beta CDR3 amplification used RNA transcripts. A first-round RT-PCR used HTBI primers, followed by a second-round multiplex PCR. TCRdb passed the multiplex PCR reads through MiXCR, listing each CDR3 protein once. The sample consists of about 600,000 distinct CDR3 sequences, under 45% of them appearing once. The specimen was peripheral blood or thyroid tissue (not recorded which). These receptors all stem from an adult man with Graves' hyperthyroidism.

For this clonotype: A clone one base away is much larger, so this may be a read error. The chain uses TRBV6-1 and TRBJ2-2; a possible D gene is TRBD2 (6 bases). The CDR3 length is 14 residues. Germline V CDR1 and CDR2: MNHNS, SASEGT. The V gene lost 7 bases and the J gene lost 7 bases, with 16 bases spanning the gap. CDR3 nucleotides: TGTGCCAGCACCGTTCCGGGAGTTAGCGGGGAGCTGTTTTTT. Translation gives CASTVPGVSGELFF.

The count of this clonotype is one. The chain uses TRBV6-5 and TRBJ2-5; 14 nucleotides align to TRBD2. Trimming removed 5 bases from V and 4 bases from J; junction bases left unmatched: 6. The CDR3 spans 16 residues. Per the germline V gene, CDR1 is MNHEY and CDR2 is SVGAGI. In nucleotides, the CDR3 is TGTGCCAGCAGTACATCGGGACTAGCGGGAGCAGAGACCCAGTACTTC. Amino acids: CASSTSGLAGAETQYF.

This clonotype was seen a handful of times. The chain links TRBV7-9 to TRBJ2-5; D is possibly TRBD1 or TRBD2 (7 bases each). Germline lookup yields CDR1 SEHNR and CDR2 FQNEAQ (reference sequence). This CDR3 is 15 amino acids long. V lost 4 bases and J lost 5, with 17 bases in between. CDR3 bases: TGTGCCAGCAGCTCAGGGGGGGGAATCCAGGAGACCCAGTACTTC. It is translated as CASSSGGGIQETQYF.

V and J are TRBV7-9 and TRBJ2-5; D remains unclear. There are 16 residues in the CDR3. Germline CDR1 is SEHNR and CDR2 is FQNEAQ (reference sequence). The germline V and J ends were trimmed by 5 bases and 1 base, with 17 bases remaining between them. The CDR3 protein is CASSPTPLDLQETQYF. CDR3 sequence (DNA): TGTGCCAGCAGCCCAACCCCTCTAGACCTCCAAGAGACCCAGTACTTC. Full variable domain (missing parts from reference TRBV7-9 and TRBJ2-5): DTGVSQNPRHKITKRGQNVTFRCDPISEHNRLYWYRQTLGQGPEFLTYFQNEAQLEKSRLLSDRFSAERPKGSFSTLEIQRTEQGDSAMYLCASSPTPLDLQETQYFGPGTRLLVL.

This clonotype was recorded many times. The chain links TRBV7-2 to TRBJ2-7; D not resolved. Germline V gene lookup returns CDR1 SGHTA and CDR2 FQGNSA. The germline V and J ends were trimmed by 5 bases and 1 base, with 12 bases remaining between them. The CDR3 is 14 amino acids. Here the CDR3 DNA reads TGTGCCAGCAGCCAAGAAGGCGGTTCCTACGAGCAGTACTTC. As protein: CASSQEGGSYEQYF.

On this clonotype: A much larger clone is a single base away; this may be a read error. Because the CDR3 is missing its conserved closing phenylalanine or tryptophan, this is likely a read error. This rearrangement joins TRBV7-9 to TRBJ2-7; TRBD1 matches 10 bases. V shed 2 bases and J 0 bases; nucleotides not matched to a gene: 13. The CDR3 covers 19 residues. In germline, CDR1 is SEHNR, CDR2 FQNEAQ (reference sequence). The CDR3 region is CASSLFPRDRGTISYEQYL. CDR3 DNA: TGTGCCAGCAGCTTATTCCCCCGGGACAGGGGAACTATCTCCTACGAGCAGTACCTC.

V and J are TRBV30 and TRBJ1-2; D call uncertain. Germline CDR1 is GTSNPN and CDR2 is SVGIG (reference sequence). V lost 1 base to trimming and J lost 8 bases, with 17 bases between them. The CDR3 runs to 14 residues. For the CDR3, the DNA is TGTGCCTGGAGTGACACCGGTGGAGGCTACGGCTACACCTTC. Translation gives CAWSDTGGGYGYTF.

This clonotype appeared a single time. This chain links TRBV19 with TRBJ1-4; 7 nucleotides match TRBD1. With V trimmed by 11 bases and J by 4 bases, 16 bases remained unmatched. CDR1 and CDR2 (germline): LNHDA, SQIVND (reference sequence). The CDR3 has 16 residues. DNA of the CDR3: TGTGCCGGTTCCCCCCGCCGAGGGGGCGTTAATGAAAAACTGTTTTTT. Translation: CAGSPRRGGVNEKLFF.

Worth noting for this clonotype: This sequence may be a read error, since a much larger clone differs from it by one base. The J gene is TRBJ1-2, the V gene TRBV10-3, with D perhaps TRBD1 (5 bases). The CDR3 has 15 residues. Per germline, CDR1 ENHRY and CDR2 SYGVKD. Trimming took 10 bases from V and 4 from J, leaving 22 bases between them. The CDR3 protein is CASNETLGRIYGYTF. CDR3 coding DNA: TGTGCCAGCAATGAGACACTGGGACGGATCTATGGCTACACCTTC.

This clonotype came up many times. This chain links TRBV28 with TRBJ2-7; 7 nucleotides match TRBD2. Germline V gives CDR1 MDHEN, CDR2 SYDVKM. Losses at the gene ends were 6 bases for V and 0 bases for J; bases not matched to a gene: 5. CDR3 size: 14 residues. The CDR3 bases are TGTGCCAGCAGAGTACTAGCGCCCTCCTACGAGCAGTACTTC. This translates into CASRVLAPSYEQYF.

At least ten counts were recorded for this clonotype. The chain couples TRBV7-2 to TRBJ2-7; D gene unclear. This CDR3 spans 13 amino acids. Germline V CDR1 and CDR2: SGHTA, FQGNSA. V shed 2 bases and J shed 5 bases, with 10 bases lying between them. CDR3 sequence (DNA): TGTGCCAGCAGCTTAAGCAGGATGGACGAGCAGTACTTC. Translating gives CASSLSRMDEQYF.

This clonotype has ten or more counts. The chain is built from TRBV12-3 or TRBV12-4 and TRBJ1-6, with D perhaps matching TRBD1 (5 bases). The CDR3 length is 14 residues. V was pared by 3 bases and J by 4 bases, with 7 bases between. The CDR3 here is CASSLGQYNSPLHF. The CDR3 DNA is TGTGCCAGCAGTTTGGGGCAGTATAATTCACCCCTCCACTTT.

This clonotype was seen at least ten times. DNA for the CDR3: TGTGCCAGCAGCATCGGGACACTCTTTGAAGCTTTCTTT. This gives the protein CASSIGTLFEAFF. The chain uses TRBV7-9 and TRBJ1-1, with a tentative D call TRBD1 (6 bases). The V end lost 5 bases, the J end lost 7 bases, and 14 bases lay between the germline ends. This CDR3 has 13 residues. The V gene's germline CDR1 is SEHNR and CDR2 FQNEAQ (reference sequence).

This clonotype was counted ten times or more. The chain uses TRBV20-1 and TRBJ2-2; 10 bases map to TRBD2. The CDR3 totals 17 residues. V gave up 1 base and J gave up 0 bases; unmatched junction bases: 5. Germline V gene lookup returns CDR1 DFQATT and CDR2 SNEGSKA (reference sequence). As DNA, the CDR3 is TGCAGTGCTAGAGCCCTAGCGGGGGAATCGAACACCGGGGAGCTGTTTTTT. Its protein is CSARALAGESNTGELFF.

On this clonotype itself: A much larger clone lies one base from this, so it may be a read error. The rearrangement uses TRBV19 and TRBJ2-5; 7 bases align to TRBD2. The CDR3 totals 15 residues. V lost 6 bases to trimming and J lost 3 bases; unmatched junction nucleotides: 10. Per the germline V gene, CDR1 is LNHDA and CDR2 is SQIVND (reference sequence). The CDR3: CASRTHGGIEETQYF. The CDR3 coding sequence is TGTGCCAGTAGAACACACGGGGGGATCGAAGAGACCCAGTACTTC.

The rearrangement joins TRBV29-1 to TRBJ2-7; D is perhaps TRBD2 (5 bases). The CDR3 runs to 11 residues. Germline CDR1 is SQVTM and CDR2 is ANQGSEA. V was trimmed by 5 bases and J by 6 bases, leaving 11 bases between them. DNA of the CDR3: TGCAGCGTTTCACTTCGGGGCGAGCAGTACTTC. Amino acids: CSVSLRGEQYF.

The chain links TRBV2 to TRBJ2-5, with 8 bases fitting TRBD1. The CDR3 runs 13 residues. The germline V gene has CDR1 SNHLY and CDR2 FYNNEI. The V gene end was trimmed by 8 bases and the J gene end by 4 bases; junction bases not matched to a gene: 6. The CDR3 DNA sequence: TGTGCCAGCTCGCACAGGGGGGTAGAGACCCAGTACTTC. It translates to CASSHRGVETQYF. Full variable domain (missing parts from reference TRBV2 and TRBJ2-5): EPEVTQTPSHQVTQMGQEVILRCVPISNHLYFYWYRQILGQKVEFLVSFYNNEISEKSEIFDDQFSVERPDGSNFTLKIRSTKLEDSAMYFCASSHRGVETQYFGPGTRLLVL.

This clonotype was counted many times. The chain carries TRBV29-1 and TRBJ2-5; 7 bases fit TRBD1. CDR3 length: 14 amino acids. Per the germline V gene, CDR1 is SQVTM and CDR2 is ANQGSEA. V lost 6 bases to trimming and J lost 5 bases; unmatched junction nucleotides: 12. Written as DNA, the CDR3 is TGCAGCGTCCGGGACAGACGAAGGGGGGAGACCCAGTACTTC. Protein product: CSVRDRRRGETQYF.

The V gene is TRBV19, the J gene TRBJ2-7, with D tentatively TRBD1 (6 bases). With the DNA end fitting TRBJ2-1 better, the J assignment may be wrong. This CDR3 spans 13 amino acids. Germline values: CDR1 LNHDA, CDR2 SQIVND (reference sequence). CDR3 loop: CASSQLQGDEQFF. The CDR3 DNA is TGTGCCAGTAGTCAGTTACAGGGCGATGAGCAGTTCTTC.

This clonotype has at least ten counts. J is TRBJ1-1 and V is TRBV15; D unresolved. This CDR3 is 16 amino acids long. V was shortened by 1 base and J by 0 bases, with 12 bases between the two germline ends. In germline, CDR1 is LNHNV, CDR2 YYDKDF (reference sequence). The CDR3 DNA reads TGTGCCACCAGCAGAGTTTCAACAGTAGTGAACACTGAAGCTTTCTTT. Translation: CATSRVSTVVNTEAFF. The variable domain in full, with the rest retrieved from reference TRBV15 and TRBJ1-1, is DAMVIQNPRYQVTQFGKPVTLSCSQTLNHNVMYWYQQKSSQAPKLLFHYYDKDFNNEADTPDNFQSRRPNTSFCFLDIRSPGLGDTAMYLCATSRVSTVVNTEAFFGQGTRLTVV.

This clonotype was observed at least ten times. The chain is built from TRBV29-1 and TRBJ2-7; a possible D gene is TRBD2 (5 bases). The CDR3 covers 14 residues. Trimming cost V 3 bases and J 2 bases, with 14 bases left between them. Germline-derived CDR1 and CDR2 are SQVTM and ANQGSEA. CDR3 coding DNA: TGCAGCGTTGAGGTGGGAGAGGGAACCTACGAGCAGTACTTC. Translating gives CSVEVGEGTYEQYF.

This clonotype was detected once. V is TRBV6-5 and J is TRBJ2-2; no reliable D call. From germline, CDR1 is MNHEY and CDR2 SVGAGI. The germline V and J ends were trimmed by 5 bases and 3 bases, with 10 bases remaining between them. CDR3 length: 14 residues. The CDR3 DNA follows: TGTGCCAGCAGTCGTAAGGAGCACACCGGGGAGCTGTTTTTT. Translated: CASSRKEHTGELFF.

For this clonotype: This may arise from a read error, as a much more abundant clone is one base away. This chain uses TRBV4-1 with TRBJ2-5; 10 nucleotides match TRBD2. The CDR3 runs to 16 residues. Germline values: CDR1 MGHRA, CDR2 YSYEKL. V trimming: 0 bases; J trimming: 7 bases; junction bases outside the gene matches: 8. The CDR3 region has the DNA TGCGCCAGCAGCCAAGATAGCGGGAGGCAAGGAGGGACCCAGTACTTC. Protein sequence: CASSQDSGRQGGTQYF.

This clonotype has more than one count but fewer than ten. In DNA, the CDR3 is TGTGCCAGCAGCTCCGGGACCGGGAGGGGTCCCATCTATGGCTACACCTTC. It codes for CASSSGTGRGPIYGYTF. The J gene is TRBJ1-2, the V gene TRBV7-2; D perhaps matches TRBD1 (5 bases). From germline, CDR1 is SGHTA and CDR2 FQGNSA. The CDR3 runs 17 residues. Trimming removed 4 bases from V and 4 bases from J, with 22 bases in between. The full variable domain, rest sourced from reference TRBV7-2 and TRBJ1-2, is GAGVSQSPSNKVTEKGKDVELRCDPISGHTALYWYRQSLGQGLEFLIYFQGNSAPDKSGLPSDRFSAERTGGSVSTLTIQRTQQEDSAVYLCASSSGTGRGPIYGYTFGSGTRLTVV.

Comments on this clonotype: A read error may explain this, as a much larger clone is one base away. CDR3 region: CASSPDPGTNDKLFF. The CDR3 region has the DNA TGTGCCAGCAGCCCAGACCCGGGAACTAATGATAAACTGTTTTTT. The J gene is TRBJ1-4, the V gene TRBV7-9; D remains ambiguous. The CDR3 contains 15 residues. Germline V lookup: CDR1 SEHNR, CDR2 FQNEAQ (reference sequence). Full variable domain (rest looked up from reference TRBV7-9 and TRBJ1-4): DTGVSQNPRHKITKRGQNVTFRCDPISEHNRLYWYRQTLGQGPEFLTYFQNEAQLEKSRLLSDRFSAERPKGSFSTLEIQRTEQGDSAMYLCASSPDPGTNDKLFFGSGTQLSVL.

The rearrangement uses TRBV15 and TRBJ2-5, with TRBD1 identical over 9 bases. J was trimmed by 5 bases and V by 5 bases; bases with no gene match: 6. Germline V CDR1 and CDR2: LNHNV, YYDKDF (reference sequence). The CDR3 length is 14 residues. The CDR3 loop is CATSAYRGHETQYF. The CDR3, as DNA: TGTGCCACCAGCGCATACAGGGGGCATGAGACCCAGTACTTC.

V usage is TRBV5-6 and J usage is TRBJ2-7; D assignment may be TRBD1 or TRBD2 (5 bases each). From germline, CDR1 is SGHDT and CDR2 YYEEEE. This CDR3 comprises 13 residues. V dropped 5 bases and J dropped 3 bases, with 12 bases sitting between them. The CDR3 protein is CASRGTELYEQYF. The CDR3 DNA reads as TGTGCCAGCAGGGGGACGGAGCTCTACGAGCAGTACTTC.

This clonotype was seen repeatedly, ten times or more. The chain joins TRBV2 to TRBJ1-4; possible D gene TRBD1, 5 bases. The germline CDR1 and CDR2 sequences are SNHLY and FYNNEI. CDR3 length equals 14 residues. Trimming stripped 5 bases from V and 6 bases from J, with 13 bases between. CDR3 sequence: CASSPGPVDEKLFF. In nucleotides, the CDR3 is TGTGCCAGCAGTCCAGGGCCAGTTGATGAAAAACTGTTTTTT.

This clonotype was detected only a few times. The rearrangement joins TRBV9 to TRBJ2-2, with TRBD1 matching over 7 bases. J was trimmed by 6 bases and V by 3 bases; bases with no gene match: 14. Germline V gives CDR1 SGDLS, CDR2 YYNGEE. This CDR3 has 17 residues. DNA of the CDR3: TGTGCCAGCAGCGAAAGCAGGGGGTGGGGTAGGGCCGGGGAGCTGTTTTTT. Translated, it gives CASSESRGWGRAGELFF.